A single sample is the source of the 16 T cell receptor beta chains below, sequenced in a study of post-analysis software for immune sequencing data. Their specific antigens are unknown. Sequencing libraries made from TCR beta cDNA carried unique molecular identifiers. In TCRdb, the PCR reads were re-called with MiXCR into one record per CDR3 protein. The sample shows fewer than 850,000 distinct CDR3 sequences, 25% to 30% of them seen only once. Study-level points and caveats: Patients used roughly five TRBV segments, including TRBV5-6, TRBV5-1 and TRBV20-1, more often than controls.

Material: blood. The origin of the receptors is a girl between 10 and 17 years old with multiple sclerosis.

The V call is TRBV28, the J call TRBJ2-3, with D possibly TRBD1 on 5 matching bases. This CDR3 is built from 13 residues. Trimming removed 6 bases from V and 4 bases from J, with 11 bases in between. CDR1 and CDR2 (germline): MDHEN, SYDVKM. The CDR3 nucleotides read TGTGCCAGCAGACCAGGGTTCGCAGATACGCAGTATTTT. Translated, it gives CASRPGFADTQYF.

The chain links TRBV28 to TRBJ2-5, with 9 nucleotides matching TRBD1. Germline values: CDR1 MDHEN, CDR2 SYDVKM. This CDR3 has 15 residues. V was pared by 5 bases and J by 5 bases, with 9 bases of the junction left unmatched. The CDR3 bases are TGTGCCAGCAGTACTCGGGACAGGGTTGGGGAGACCCAGTACTTC. It encodes CASSTRDRVGETQYF.

The V gene is TRBV6-6, the J gene TRBJ1-4; maybe TRBD1 (5 bases). The length of the CDR3 is 16 residues. Per germline, CDR1 MNHNY and CDR2 SVGAGI (reference sequence). The V and J ends lost 2 bases and 0 bases respectively, with 10 bases between them. CDR3 DNA: TGTGCCAGCAGTTACGGGACCCTCGCAACTAATGAAAAACTGTTTTTT. Translated, it gives CASSYGTLATNEKLFF.

This chain connects TRBV7-6 to TRBJ1-1; 8 bases are a match to TRBD1. The germline V gene encodes CDR1 SGHVS and CDR2 FNYEAQ. CDR3 size: 15 residues. V lost 5 bases and J lost 4; bases outside the gene matches: 9. The CDR3 is CASSTQTGVFTEAFF. The CDR3 DNA sequence: TGTGCCAGCAGCACCCAGACAGGGGTCTTCACTGAAGCTTTCTTT.

The chain recombines TRBV7-9 with TRBJ2-1, with a possible D match to TRBD1 (7 bases). V lost 5 bases to trimming and J lost 8 bases, with 16 bases between them. Germline-derived CDR1 and CDR2 are SEHNR and FQNEAQ (reference sequence). This CDR3 region has 14 residues. This chain's CDR3 is CASSRGQGVDEQFF. In nucleotides, the CDR3 is TGTGCCAGCAGCCGGGGGCAGGGGGTCGATGAGCAGTTCTTC.

This clonotype occurred a few times. The CDR3 reads CASRDSLWNSPLHF. The CDR3 DNA sequence: TGTGCCTCCCGGGACAGTCTTTGGAATTCACCCCTCCACTTT. The chain joins TRBV24-1 to TRBJ1-6, with 7 bases lining up with TRBD1. The ends lost 12 bases at V and 7 bases at J; junction bases unmatched: 11. This CDR3 is built from 14 residues. CDR1 is KGHDR, CDR2 SFDVKD, per germline.

This clonotype came up a few times. The V and J genes are TRBV18 and TRBJ2-6, with TRBD1 identical over 7 bases. V shed 1 base, J shed 2 bases, and the junction held 14 bases outside the gene matches. This CDR3 spans 20 amino acids. CDR1 is KGHSH, CDR2 LQKENI, per germline. CDR3 in amino acids: CASSPLASGQTVPGANVLTF. CDR3 bases: TGTGCCAGCTCACCACTGGCCTCGGGACAGACTGTACCTGGGGCCAACGTCCTGACTTTC. The whole variable domain, remainder taken from reference TRBV18 and TRBJ2-6, is NAGVMQNPRHLVRRRGQEARLRCSPMKGHSHVYWYRQLPEEGLKFMVYLQKENIIDESGMPKERFSAEFPKEGPSILRIQQVVRGDSAAYFCASSPLASGQTVPGANVLTFGAGSRLTVL.

Details on this clonotype: The junction does not match germline at one end; this may be a read error. The V gene is TRBV14, the J gene TRBJ2-1; D uncertain. The germline V gene encodes CDR1 SGHDN and CDR2 FVKESK. This CDR3 spans 14 amino acids. The CDR3 is CACSQEWPYNEQFF. The CDR3 DNA reads as TGTGCCTGCAGCCAAGAATGGCCCTACAATGAGCAGTTCTTC.

This clonotype was detected only a few times. The rearrangement joins TRBV20-1 to TRBJ1-1, with 7 bases aligning to TRBD1. Germline trimming cut 5 bases from V and 4 bases from J; bases unmatched to any gene: 10. The CDR3 covers 14 residues. From germline, CDR1 is DFQATT and CDR2 SNEGSKA (reference sequence). The CDR3 here is CSAFTGVAFTEAFF. The CDR3 region has the DNA TGCAGTGCTTTCACAGGGGTGGCTTTCACTGAAGCTTTCTTT.

This clonotype was counted only a few times. The rearrangement joins TRBV7-9 to TRBJ1-4; TRBD1 might be the D (6 bases). Germline-derived CDR1 and CDR2 are SEHNR and FQNEAQ (reference sequence). The CDR3 extends over 14 amino acids. V was trimmed by 4 bases and J by 2 bases, leaving 8 bases between them. CDR3 coding DNA: TGTGCCAGCAGCTGGGGGCCGACTAATGAAAAACTGTTTTTT. This sequence encodes CASSWGPTNEKLFF.

V usage is TRBV4-1 and J usage is TRBJ2-1; D possibly matches TRBD1 or TRBD2 (5 bases each). The V end lost 2 bases, the J end lost 6 bases, and 11 bases lay between the germline ends. The CDR3 sequence is 14 residues long. Germline CDR1 and CDR2: MGHRA and YSYEKL. The CDR3 here is CASSQPERGNEQFF. DNA of the CDR3: TGCGCCAGCAGCCAACCCGAGAGGGGCAATGAGCAGTTCTTC.

Only a few counts were recorded for this clonotype. The chain combines TRBV27 with TRBJ2-7, with D tentatively TRBD1 (5 bases). Germline CDR1 reads MNHEY; CDR2 reads SMNVEV (reference sequence). The CDR3 loop spans 13 amino acids. V lost 10 bases and J lost 2, with 15 bases in between. In nucleotides, the CDR3 is TGTGCCACCCTGACACTGGACACCTACGAGCAGTACTTC. Residues: CATLTLDTYEQYF.

The chain is built from TRBV4-1 and TRBJ2-3; TRBD2 agrees at 11 bases. This CDR3 comprises 17 residues. The V segment lost 0 bases and the J segment 5 bases; nucleotides outside the gene matches: 7. Germline V gene sequence: CDR1 MGHRA, CDR2 YSYEKL. The CDR3 spells CASSQDSIGTSGDTQYF. The CDR3 nucleotides are TGCGCCAGCAGCCAAGATAGTATTGGGACTAGCGGAGATACGCAGTATTTT.

This clonotype was recorded a few times. The V gene is TRBV7-8, the J gene TRBJ1-5, with D maybe TRBD1 (5 bases). CDR3 length: 16 amino acids. Trimming took off 1 base at V and 0 bases at J, with 10 bases between the two ends. Germline CDR1 is SGHVS and CDR2 is FQNEAQ. The CDR3 protein is CASSLGGIYSNQPQHF. Written as DNA, the CDR3 is TGTGCCAGCAGCTTAGGGGGGATATATAGCAATCAGCCCCAGCATTTT.

The chain employs TRBV9 and TRBJ2-3, with D perhaps TRBD1 or TRBD2 (5 bases each). V shed 3 bases and J shed 2 bases, with 13 bases lying between them. Germline CDR1 reads SGDLS; CDR2 reads YYNGEE. CDR3 length: 15 residues. DNA of the CDR3: TGTGCCAGCAGCGACGGACCGGGACCCACAGATACGCAGTATTTT. Translated: CASSDGPGPTDTQYF.

This clonotype was detected a few times. The chain links TRBV20-1 to TRBJ2-1; no clear D gene. There are 11 residues in the CDR3. The ends were cut back, 5 bases at V and 8 bases at J, with 10 bases in the middle. In germline, CDR1 is DFQATT, CDR2 SNEGSKA (reference sequence). DNA for the CDR3: TGCAGTGCTTGCGGAGACCATGAGCAGTTCTTC. Protein: CSACGDHEQFF.